This T cell receptor (beta chain) was captured in a study of shared clonotypes between healthy human individuals. CDR3 size: 17 residues. Germline values: CDR1 GTSNPN, CDR2 SVGIG (reference sequence). J gave up 5 bases and V 0 bases, and 5 bases lay outside the gene matches. Clones were sequenced by immunoSEQ multiplex PCR, and TCRdb holds only the in-frame ones, with some missing. The data contain hundreds of thousands of clones, 70% to 80% of them singletons. Sequencing input: PBMCs. V is TRBV30 and J is TRBJ2-1; 15 bases line up with TRBD2. This TCR derives from a woman aged 40 to 50 in good health. Some clones in this sample may be carry-over from other donors' samples. Written as DNA, the CDR3 is TGTGCCTGGAGTGTATGGACTAGCGGGAGGGTTAACAATGAGCAGTTCTTC. Translating it yields CAWSVWTSGRVNNEQFF.